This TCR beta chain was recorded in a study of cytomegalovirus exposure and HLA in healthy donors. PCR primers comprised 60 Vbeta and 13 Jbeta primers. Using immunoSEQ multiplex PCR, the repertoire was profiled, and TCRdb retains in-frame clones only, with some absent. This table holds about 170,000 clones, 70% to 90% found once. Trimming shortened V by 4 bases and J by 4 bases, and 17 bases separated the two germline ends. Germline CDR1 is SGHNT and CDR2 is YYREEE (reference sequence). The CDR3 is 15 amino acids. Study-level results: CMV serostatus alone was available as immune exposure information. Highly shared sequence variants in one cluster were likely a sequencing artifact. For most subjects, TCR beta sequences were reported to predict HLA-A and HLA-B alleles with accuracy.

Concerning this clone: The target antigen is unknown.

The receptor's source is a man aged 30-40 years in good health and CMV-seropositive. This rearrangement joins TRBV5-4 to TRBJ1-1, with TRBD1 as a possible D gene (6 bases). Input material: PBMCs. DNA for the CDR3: TGTGCCAGCAGCGTAACAGGGAGGGGGAGCACTGAAGCTTTCTTT. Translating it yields CASSVTGRGSTEAFF. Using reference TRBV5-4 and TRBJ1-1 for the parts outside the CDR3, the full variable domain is ETGVTQSPTHLIKTRGQQVTLRCSSQSGHNTVSWYQQALGQGPQFIFQYYREEENGRGNFPPRFSGLQFPNYSSELNVNALELDDSALYLCASSVTGRGSTEAFFGQGTRLTVV.